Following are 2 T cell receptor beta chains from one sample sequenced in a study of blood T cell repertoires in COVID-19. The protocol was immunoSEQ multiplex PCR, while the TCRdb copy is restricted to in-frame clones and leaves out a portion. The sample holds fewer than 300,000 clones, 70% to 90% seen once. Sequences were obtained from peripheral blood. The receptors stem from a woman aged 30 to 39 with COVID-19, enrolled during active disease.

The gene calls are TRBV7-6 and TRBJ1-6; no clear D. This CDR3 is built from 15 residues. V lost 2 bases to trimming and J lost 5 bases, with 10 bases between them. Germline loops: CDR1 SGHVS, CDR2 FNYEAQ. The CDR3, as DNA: TGTGCCAGCAGCTTAACCTCAGTGGATAATTCACCCCTCCACTTT. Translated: CASSLTSVDNSPLHF.

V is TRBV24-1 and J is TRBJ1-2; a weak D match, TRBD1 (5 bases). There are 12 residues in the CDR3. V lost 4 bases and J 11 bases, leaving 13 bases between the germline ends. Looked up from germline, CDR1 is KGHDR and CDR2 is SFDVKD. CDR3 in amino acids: CATSDDMGGYTF. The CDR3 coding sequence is TGTGCCACCAGTGACGACATGGGGGGTTACACCTTC.